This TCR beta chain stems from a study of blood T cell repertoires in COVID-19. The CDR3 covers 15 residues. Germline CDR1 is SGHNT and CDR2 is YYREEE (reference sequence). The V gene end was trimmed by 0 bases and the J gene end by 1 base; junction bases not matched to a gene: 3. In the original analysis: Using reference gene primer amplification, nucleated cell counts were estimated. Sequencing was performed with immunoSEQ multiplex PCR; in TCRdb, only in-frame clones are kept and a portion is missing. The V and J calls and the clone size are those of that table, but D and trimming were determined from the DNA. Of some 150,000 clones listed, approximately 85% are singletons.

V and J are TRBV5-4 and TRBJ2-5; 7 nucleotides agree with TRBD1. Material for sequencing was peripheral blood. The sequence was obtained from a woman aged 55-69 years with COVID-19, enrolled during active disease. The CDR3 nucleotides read TGTGCCAGCAGCTTGGAGAACAGGGGCCAAGAGACCCAGTACTTC. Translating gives CASSLENRGQETQYF.